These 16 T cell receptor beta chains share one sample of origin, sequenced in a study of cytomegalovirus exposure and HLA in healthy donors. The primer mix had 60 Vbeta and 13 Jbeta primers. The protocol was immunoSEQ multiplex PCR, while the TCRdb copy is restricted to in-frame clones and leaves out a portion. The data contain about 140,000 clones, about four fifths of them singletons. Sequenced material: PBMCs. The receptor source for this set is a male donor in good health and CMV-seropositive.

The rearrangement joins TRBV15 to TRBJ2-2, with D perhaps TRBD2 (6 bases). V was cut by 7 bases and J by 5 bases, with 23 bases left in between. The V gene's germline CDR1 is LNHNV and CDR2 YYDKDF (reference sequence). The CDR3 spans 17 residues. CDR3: CATTYPPGTPQTGELFF. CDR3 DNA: TGTGCCACCACCTACCCCCCAGGGACTCCCCAGACCGGGGAGCTGTTTTTT. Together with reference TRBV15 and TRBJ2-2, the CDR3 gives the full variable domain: DAMVIQNPRYQVTQFGKPVTLSCSQTLNHNVMYWYQQKSSQAPKLLFHYYDKDFNNEADTPDNFQSRRPNTSFCFLDIRSPGLGDTAMYLCATTYPPGTPQTGELFFGEGSRLTVL.

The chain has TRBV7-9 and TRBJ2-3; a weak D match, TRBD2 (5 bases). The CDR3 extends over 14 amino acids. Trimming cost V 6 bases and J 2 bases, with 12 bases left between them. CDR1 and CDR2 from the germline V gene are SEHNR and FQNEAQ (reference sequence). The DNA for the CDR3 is TGTGCCAGCAGGATTGGACTTTACACAGATACGCAGTATTTT. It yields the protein CASRIGLYTDTQYF.

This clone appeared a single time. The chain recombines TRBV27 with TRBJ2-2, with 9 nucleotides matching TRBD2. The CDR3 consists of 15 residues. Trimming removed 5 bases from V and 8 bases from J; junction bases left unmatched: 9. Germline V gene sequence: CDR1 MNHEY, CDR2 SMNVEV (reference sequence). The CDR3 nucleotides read TGTGCCAGCAGTCCTGCGGGAGGGCCCACAGGGGAGCTGTTTTTT. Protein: CASSPAGGPTGELFF.

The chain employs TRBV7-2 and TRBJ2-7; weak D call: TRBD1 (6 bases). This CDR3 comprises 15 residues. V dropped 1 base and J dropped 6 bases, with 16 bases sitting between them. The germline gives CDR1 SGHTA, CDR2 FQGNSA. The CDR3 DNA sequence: TGTGCCAGCAGCTTAGAAGTCCAGGGGATGGGCGAGCAGTACTTC. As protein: CASSLEVQGMGEQYF.

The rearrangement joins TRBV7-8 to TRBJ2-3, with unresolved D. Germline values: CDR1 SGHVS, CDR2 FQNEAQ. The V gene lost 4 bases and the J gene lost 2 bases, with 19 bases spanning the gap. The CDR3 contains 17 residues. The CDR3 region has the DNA TGTGCCAGCAGCTCGCTGTACCGGGTGACCGACACAGATACGCAGTATTTT. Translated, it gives CASSSLYRVTDTDTQYF.

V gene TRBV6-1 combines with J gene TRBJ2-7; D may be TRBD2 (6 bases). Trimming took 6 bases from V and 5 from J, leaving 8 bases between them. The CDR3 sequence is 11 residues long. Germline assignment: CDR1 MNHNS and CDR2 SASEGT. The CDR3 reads CASRGGNEQYF. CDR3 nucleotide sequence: TGTGCCAGCAGGGGGGGTAACGAGCAGTACTTC.

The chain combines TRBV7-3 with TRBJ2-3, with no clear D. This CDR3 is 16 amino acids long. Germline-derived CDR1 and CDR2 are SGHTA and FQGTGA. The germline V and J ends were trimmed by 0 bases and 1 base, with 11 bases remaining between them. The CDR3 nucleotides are TGTGCCAGCAGCTTAACTGGGCCTTGGGGCACAGATACGCAGTATTTT. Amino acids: CASSLTGPWGTDTQYF.

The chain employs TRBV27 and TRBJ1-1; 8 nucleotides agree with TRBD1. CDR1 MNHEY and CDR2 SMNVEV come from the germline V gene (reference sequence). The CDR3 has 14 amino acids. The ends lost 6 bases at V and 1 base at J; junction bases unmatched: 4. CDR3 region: CASSWDRRNTEAFF. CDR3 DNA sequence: TGTGCCAGCAGCTGGGACAGGAGGAACACTGAAGCTTTCTTT.

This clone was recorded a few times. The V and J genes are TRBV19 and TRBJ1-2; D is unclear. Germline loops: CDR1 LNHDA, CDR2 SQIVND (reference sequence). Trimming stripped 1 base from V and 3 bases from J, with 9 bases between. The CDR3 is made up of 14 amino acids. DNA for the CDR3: TGTGCCAGTAGTATAGCGACATCCCACTATGGCTACACCTTC. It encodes CASSIATSHYGYTF.

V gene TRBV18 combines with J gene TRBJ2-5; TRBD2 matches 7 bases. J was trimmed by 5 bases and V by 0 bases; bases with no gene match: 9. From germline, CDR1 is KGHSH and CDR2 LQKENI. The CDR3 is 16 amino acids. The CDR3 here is CASSPPGAGTGETQYF. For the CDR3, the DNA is TGTGCCAGCTCACCACCGGGAGCGGGGACGGGGGAGACCCAGTACTTC.

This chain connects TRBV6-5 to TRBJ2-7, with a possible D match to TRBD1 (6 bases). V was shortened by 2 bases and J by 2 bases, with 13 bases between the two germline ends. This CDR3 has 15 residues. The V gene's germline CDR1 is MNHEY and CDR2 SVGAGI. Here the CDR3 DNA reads TGTGCCAGCAGTTACGGGGGCGCCGAGCCCTACGAGCAGTACTTC. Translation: CASSYGGAEPYEQYF.

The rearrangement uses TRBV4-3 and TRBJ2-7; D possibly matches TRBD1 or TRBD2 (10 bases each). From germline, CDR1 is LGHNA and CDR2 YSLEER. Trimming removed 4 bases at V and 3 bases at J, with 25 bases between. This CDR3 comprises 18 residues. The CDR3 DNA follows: TGCGCCAGCAGCCCCCCAGACAGGGGGCTAGCGGGAGTCTACGAGCAGTACTTC. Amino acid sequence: CASSPPDRGLAGVYEQYF.

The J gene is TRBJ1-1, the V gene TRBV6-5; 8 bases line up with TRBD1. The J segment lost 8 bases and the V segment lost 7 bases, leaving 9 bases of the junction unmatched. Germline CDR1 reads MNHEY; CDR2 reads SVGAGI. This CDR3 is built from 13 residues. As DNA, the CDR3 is TGTGCCAGCAATTGGGGACAGGACCTAGAAGCTTTCTTT. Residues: CASNWGQDLEAFF.

The CDR3 spells CASKDRHYTGELFF. In DNA form, the CDR3 reads TGCGCCAGCAAGGACAGGCATTACACCGGGGAGCTGTTTTTT. J is TRBJ2-2 and V is TRBV23-1; 7 bases match TRBD1. TRBV23-1 is an ORF; its function is uncertain. V shed 7 bases and J 3 bases; nucleotides not matched to a gene: 5. The CDR3 has 14 amino acids.

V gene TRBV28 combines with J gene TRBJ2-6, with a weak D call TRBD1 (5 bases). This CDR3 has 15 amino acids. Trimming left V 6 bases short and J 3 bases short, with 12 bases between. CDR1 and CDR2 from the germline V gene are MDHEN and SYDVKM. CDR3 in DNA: TGTGCCAGCAGCATAGGGGCGCTTGGGGCCAACGTCCTGACTTTC. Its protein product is CASSIGALGANVLTF.

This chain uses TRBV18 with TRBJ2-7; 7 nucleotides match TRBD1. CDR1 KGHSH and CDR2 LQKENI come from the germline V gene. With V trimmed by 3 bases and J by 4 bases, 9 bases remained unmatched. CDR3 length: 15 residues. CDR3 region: CASSPEDRVLYEQYF. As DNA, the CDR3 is TGTGCCAGCTCACCGGAAGACAGGGTTCTTTACGAGCAGTACTTC.